The T cell receptor (beta chain) under discussion was sequenced for a study of T cell responses to AZD1222 COVID-19 vaccine (dated by TCRdb to the early 2020s). For the wider study: Because spike-specific TCR depth and breadth did not differ between the two schedules, AZD1222 recipients who got a second dose at roughly 4 weeks were pooled with those who got a second dose at roughly 12 weeks. A total of more than 230 trial participants underwent TCR sequencing, of whom about 210 had received two doses of AZD1222 and approximately 25 had received two doses of the MenACWY control vaccine. Trial participants were enrolled by age into subgroups of 18-55, 56-69 and 70-plus years, and roughly 160, 29 and 62 TCR-sequenced participants, respectively, were included in these subgroups. Study-wide conclusions, independent of this receptor: The vaccine-associated CD4 TCRs covered the entire spike protein, and the dominant responses fell in regions 160-218 and 743-854. The 56-69-year group was small, and its depth increase did not reach significance, likely because of low power. Because no day 14 peak-response samples were available, the repertoires could be characterized only after the peak T cell response. Participants were mostly white British and included more females than males, and it was suggested by the authors that clonal diversity may have been underestimated. A significant rise in spike-specific TCR breadth and depth was observed after two AZD1222 doses relative to day 0 and relative to MenACWY recipients. Nearly half of unique spike-specific TCRs reportedly recognized epitopes outside regions mutated in the B.1.351 and B.1.1.7 variants. Conclusions about previously exposed vaccinees are limited because only five to seven AZD1222 recipients were SARS-CoV-2 seropositive at baseline.

With regard to this clone: This receptor's antigen is unknown. No base qualities exist here, and no much larger clone lies one base off it.

The CDR3 regions of human TCRbeta chains were analyzed by immunosequencing. Per the original workflow: TCRs in the repertoires were matched against a reference library of SARS-CoV-2-specific TCRs that had been generated with the MIRA antigen-specificity platform. Breadth was defined as the fraction of unique TCRs that were SARS-CoV-2-associated, and depth was defined as the fraction of total T cells that were SARS-CoV-2-associated. Using the MIRA data, each spike-specific TCR was mapped to the spike region that the TCR reacts to and placed in a CD4 or CD8 class. Log10-transformed breadth and depth values were compared by one-way ANOVA with Sidak's multiple comparisons tests. TCRdb provides this immuneACCESS table in a form limited to in-frame rearrangements. Some clones are lacking; in checked studies, under half of them reflect an unresolved V gene, and why the rest are absent is not known. V and J calls and clone size are copied from that table; D and trimming were computed from the DNA. The sample yields some 110,000 clones; approximately 86% were counted once. The ten largest clones capture about 10% of the sample.

The time point label for this specimen denotes: baseline before first vaccination. Vaccinee samples came from UK trials COV001 and COV002, including a single-blind randomized controlled phase 2/3 trial of AZD1222 (ChAdOx1 nCoV-19) in healthy adults. For TCRbeta chain sequencing, PBMC samples from trial participants were taken at day 0 and at day 28 after the second dose. The sample was peripheral blood, taken on day 0 of AZD1222 vaccination. The clonotype was recovered from an adult in good health.

The CDR3 has the sequence CASSPRDRVATEAFF. The DNA sequence is TGTGCCAGCAGTCCCCGGGACAGGGTGGCCACTGAAGCTTTCTTT. Here the chain combines TRBV28 and TRBJ1-1; 9 bases in between match TRBD1. CDR1 is given as MDHEN and CDR2 as SYDVKM, both from the germline V gene. The CDR3 has 15 amino acids, counting the end cysteine and phenylalanine. The only DNA kept is the CDR3, 45 bases in frame from the first base. Clipping removes 5 bases from V and 4 bases from J, with 8 as the unmatched junction base count.